The clone carrying this TCR beta chain came up a few times. This sample is part of a study of blood T cell repertoires in COVID-19. Libraries were prepared by immunoSEQ multiplex PCR; TCRdb keeps only in-frame clonotypes and omits some of them. The sample lists 200,000 to 250,000 clones; 80% were seen once. Germline CDR1 is KGHSH and CDR2 is LQKENI. Germline trimming cut 8 bases from V and 1 base from J; bases unmatched to any gene: 2. The CDR3 has 14 residues. The sequenced sample was PBMCs or T cells enriched from blood (not recorded which). This sequence was found in a woman aged 40 to 49 with acute COVID-19. This chain connects TRBV18 to TRBJ1-1; 12 bases fit TRBD1. The CDR3 spells CASRDRGPNTEAFF. The CDR3 nucleotides read TGTGCCAGCCGGGACAGGGGGCCGAACACTGAAGCTTTCTTT.